One sample yielded the 17 T cell receptor beta chains listed below, sequenced in a study of OX40 agonist ivuxolimab in advanced cancers. Library preparation used the immunoSEQ multiplex PCR assay. Not all clones reach the TCRdb copy of this immuneACCESS table, which keeps in-frame sequences only. Checked studies attribute under half of the gap to unresolved V genes and leave the rest unexplained. Present in this sample are tens of thousands of clones, about three quarters of which were seen just once. The ten largest account for around 13% of the sample. Sequencing used CD4+ or CD8+ T cells sorted from blood, obtained in a trial of the OX40 agonist ivuxolimab. These receptor sequences come from an adult with an advanced solid tumor such as melanoma, head and neck, liver or kidney cancer.

The J gene is TRBJ2-5, the V gene TRBV30; no reliable D call. Gene TRBJ2-7 matches the end of the DNA better, so the J call may be wrong. The CDR3 totals 15 residues. CDR1 and CDR2 from the germline V gene are GTSNPN and SVGIG (reference sequence). The CDR3 is CAWSVLETVLSEQYF. The DNA for the CDR3 is TGTGCCTGGAGTGTACTTGAGACGGTTCTATCCGAGCAGTACTTC.

V usage is TRBV7-6 and J usage is TRBJ2-7; 9 nucleotides match TRBD2. The CDR3 spans 16 residues. Unmatched junction bases numbered 11, after V lost 5 bases and J lost 3 bases. Germline V lookup: CDR1 SGHVS, CDR2 FNYEAQ. CDR3 bases: TGTGCCAGCAGCCTGGCGGCTAGCGGGAAGAACTACGAGCAGTACTTC. Encoded protein: CASSLAASGKNYEQYF.

The chain recombines TRBV6-6 with TRBJ1-6; weak D call: TRBD1 (5 bases). V was clipped by 0 bases and J by 6 bases, with 9 bases between them. CDR1 and CDR2 (germline): MNHNY, SVGAGI (reference sequence). The CDR3 has 15 residues. The CDR3 spells CASSYSAGLNSPLHF. The CDR3 nucleotides read TGTGCCAGCAGTTACTCGGCAGGGCTTAATTCACCCCTCCACTTT.

This clone came up a few times. CDR3 nucleotides: TGCGCCAGCAGCGCGGGACAGGGCCCCTCCTACGAGCAGTACTTC. Translated: CASSAGQGPSYEQYF. This chain joins TRBV5-1 and TRBJ2-7, with 9 bases that match TRBD1. The germline CDR1 and CDR2 sequences are SGHRS and YFSETQ. The CDR3 length is 15 residues. With V trimmed by 4 bases and J by 0 bases, 5 bases remained unmatched. Full variable domain (outside the CDR3, taken from reference TRBV5-1 and TRBJ2-7): KAGVTQTPRYLIKTRGQQVTLSCSPISGHRSVSWYQQTPGQGLQFLFEYFSETQRNKGNFPGRFSGRQFSNSRSEMNVSTLELGDSALYLCASSAGQGPSYEQYFGPGTRLTVT.

This clone was detected a few times. V and J are TRBV27 and TRBJ1-1; the D is unclear. V was cut by 2 bases and J by 0 bases, with 7 bases left in between. Germline values: CDR1 MNHEY, CDR2 SMNVEV (reference sequence). This CDR3 is built from 14 residues. The CDR3 region is CASSLAGLNTEAFF. CDR3 nucleotides: TGTGCCAGCAGTTTAGCGGGCCTGAACACTGAAGCTTTCTTT.

The sample holds one count of this clone. V is TRBV9 and J is TRBJ2-1; 7 bases line up with TRBD1. Looked up from germline, CDR1 is SGDLS and CDR2 is YYNGEE. The CDR3 is 15 residues long. V gave up 4 bases and J gave up 4 bases; unmatched junction bases: 8. For the CDR3, the DNA is TGTGCCAGCAGCTCCCAGACAGGGCATTACAATGAGCAGTTCTTC. Its protein product is CASSSQTGHYNEQFF.

The J gene is TRBJ2-7, the V gene TRBV10-3; TRBD1 matches at 8 bases. V lost 3 bases, J lost 4 bases, and 11 bases stayed unmatched. Germline V gene sequence: CDR1 ENHRY, CDR2 SYGVKD. This CDR3 spans 16 amino acids. CDR3 bases: TGTGCCATCAGTGAAAATAGGGGGACAGGTGGGTACGAGCAGTACTTC. Its protein product is CAISENRGTGGYEQYF.

The chain employs TRBV10-3 and TRBJ1-1; D might be TRBD1 (6 bases). The CDR3 is 15 residues long. CDR1 is ENHRY, CDR2 SYGVKD, per germline. Trimming left V 4 bases short and J 1 base short, with 13 bases between. The DNA of the CDR3 is TGTGCCATCAGTGGCATCGAGGGACAGAACACTGAAGCTTTCTTT. This codes for CAISGIEGQNTEAFF.

This chain connects TRBV29-1 to TRBJ1-2, with 7 nucleotides matching TRBD1. The CDR3 extends over 13 amino acids. The V segment lost 3 bases and the J segment 4 bases; nucleotides outside the gene matches: 5. Looked up from germline, CDR1 is SQVTM and CDR2 is ANQGSEA. The CDR3 region has the DNA TGCAGCGTTGACAGGGGGGATGCCTATGGCTACACCTTC. Translating gives CSVDRGDAYGYTF.

V usage is TRBV6-5 and J usage is TRBJ1-6; 9 bases agree with TRBD1. The ends lost 4 bases at V and 5 bases at J; junction bases unmatched: 3. Looked up from germline, CDR1 is MNHEY and CDR2 is SVGAGI. The CDR3 is 15 amino acids. CDR3: CASSSGTGNNSPLHF. The DNA for the CDR3 is TGTGCCAGCAGTTCCGGGACAGGGAATAATTCACCCCTCCACTTT.

This clone was seen a few times. This chain joins TRBV19 and TRBJ2-7, with 16 bases fitting TRBD2. Losses at the gene ends were 3 bases for V and 5 bases for J; bases not matched to a gene: 19. The germline V gene has CDR1 LNHDA and CDR2 SQIVND (reference sequence). The CDR3 extends over 21 amino acids. The CDR3 spells CASSIYRVEGTSGRGLHEQYF. The DNA of the CDR3 is TGTGCCAGTAGTATCTACAGGGTGGAAGGGACTAGCGGGAGGGGACTCCACGAGCAGTACTTC.

The chain uses TRBV5-1 and TRBJ2-5; 11 bases are a match to TRBD1. CDR1 and CDR2 from the germline V gene are SGHRS and YFSETQ. The CDR3 consists of 16 residues. After removal of 4 bases from V and 3 bases from J, the junction contained 8 bases not matched to a gene. The CDR3 protein is CASSRNPGQGEETQYF. CDR3 nucleotides: TGCGCCAGCAGCCGTAACCCGGGACAGGGGGAAGAGACCCAGTACTTC. The full variable domain, in which reference TRBV5-1 and TRBJ2-5 provide the parts outside the CDR3, is KAGVTQTPRYLIKTRGQQVTLSCSPISGHRSVSWYQQTPGQGLQFLFEYFSETQRNKGNFPGRFSGRQFSNSRSEMNVSTLELGDSALYLCASSRNPGQGEETQYFGPGTRLLVL.

This CDR3 reads CASSVDGGSITQYF. The CDR3 DNA is TGTGCCAGCAGCGTAGACGGGGGATCGATAACCCAGTACTTC. The chain employs TRBV9 and TRBJ2-5; D may be TRBD2 (6 bases). There are 14 residues in the CDR3. V was shortened by 0 bases and J by 8 bases, with 14 bases between the two germline ends. CDR1 is SGDLS and CDR2 is YYNGEE in the germline V gene.

V usage is TRBV19 and J usage is TRBJ2-1, with 8 nucleotides matching TRBD2. The CDR3 loop spans 14 amino acids. Trimming at V came to 6 bases and at J to 9 bases, leaving 10 bases not matched to a gene. CDR1 LNHDA and CDR2 SQIVND come from the germline V gene (reference sequence). In DNA form, the CDR3 reads TGTGCCAGTAGACCGGGACTAGAAAACGGTGAGCAGTTCTTC. This sequence encodes CASRPGLENGEQFF.

The rearrangement joins TRBV5-4 to TRBJ2-7; 7 nucleotides align to TRBD2. J was trimmed by 3 bases and V by 4 bases; bases with no gene match: 10. Germline V gives CDR1 SGHNT, CDR2 YYREEE (reference sequence). The CDR3 is made up of 15 amino acids. The CDR3 is CASSDGGTGDYEQYF. CDR3 bases: TGTGCCAGCAGCGACGGGGGGACCGGGGACTACGAGCAGTACTTC.

The chain has TRBV7-6 and TRBJ2-1; weak D call: TRBD2 (6 bases). Germline assignment: CDR1 SGHVS and CDR2 FNYEAQ. The CDR3 contains 13 residues. V was cut by 1 base and J by 6 bases, with 7 bases left in between. CDR3 nucleotide sequence: TGTGCCAGCAGCTTAGAAGCGGGCAATGAGCAGTTCTTC. Its translation: CASSLEAGNEQFF.

The V gene is TRBV10-2, the J gene TRBJ2-2, with D perhaps TRBD2 (6 bases). Trimming pared 4 bases from V and 0 bases from J, leaving 12 bases between. This CDR3 has 16 residues. CDR1 WSHSY and CDR2 SAAADI come from the germline V gene. The CDR3 loop reads CASSVSGGANTGELFF. The CDR3 coding sequence is TGCGCCAGCAGTGTTTCTGGCGGGGCGAACACCGGGGAGCTGTTTTTT.